This is a list of T cell receptor beta chains from one sample in a study of T cell responses to AZD1222 COVID-19 vaccine. Sequencing was performed with immunoSEQ multiplex PCR; in TCRdb, only in-frame clones are kept and a portion is missing. The sample records about 120,000 clones, 92% being singletons. The source material was peripheral blood, sampled 28 days after the second AZD1222 dose. The receptors shown here come from an adult who received the AZD1222 COVID-19 vaccine. Both conserved end residues are part of each CDR3. Each record gives: D gene, J gene, CDR3 length, V gene, CDR3 protein. D genes are given only for firm matches.

TRBD2 TRBJ2-1 17 TRBV19 CASSPRLAGAIYNEQFF
TRBD2 TRBJ2-2 17 TRBV11-3 CASSLDLAGENTGELFF
. TRBJ1-6 17 TRBV7-2 CASSLKGRSSGDSPLHF
. TRBJ2-7 13 TRBV28 CASRVAGPYEQYF
TRBD1 TRBJ2-7 18 TRBV27 CASSLLAPTGVRFYEQYF
. TRBJ1-4 13 TRBV5-1 CASSSLGNEKLFF
. TRBJ2-2 15 TRBV19 CASSSPPRSAGELFF
. TRBJ2-2 15 TRBV30 CAWSPPTTNTGELFF
TRBD2 TRBJ2-1 17 TRBV5-8 CASSLPGLAGGRDEQFF
. TRBJ2-2 16 TRBV27 CASSFRTLMGTGELFF
. TRBJ1-5 14 TRBV27 CASSFRDVDQPQHF
TRBD2 TRBJ2-3 17 TRBV6-1 CASSDLLRDYHTDTQYF
. TRBJ2-2 16 TRBV24-1 CATSDPDHTNTGELFF
TRBD2 TRBJ2-1 17 TRBV4-1 CASSQMAGGSRYNEQFF
TRBD1 TRBJ1-2 15 TRBV11-2 CASSRTNTGGDGYTF
. TRBJ1-1 15 TRBV5-6 CASSFNEILNTEAFF
TRBD2 TRBJ2-7 14 TRBV28 CASSSERGGYEQYF
. TRBJ1-2 12 TRBV28 CASSPRLISYTF
TRBD2 TRBJ2-1 20 TRBV24-1 CATSDHLGLAGERAGNEQFF
. TRBJ1-5 15 TRBV11-2 CASSEQGYSNQPQHF
. TRBJ1-4 17 TRBV10-3 CAISEDTGLGTNEKLFF
. TRBJ1-5 16 TRBV4-1 CASSQDLTPRDQPQHF